This entry lists 13 T cell receptor beta chains sequenced from one sample in a study of T cell responses to AZD1222 COVID-19 vaccine. This table comes from immunoSEQ multiplex PCR, and its TCRdb copy is limited to in-frame clones, with some not included. The sample carries approximately 90,000 clones, more than 75% recorded once. Sample: peripheral blood, taken on day 0 of AZD1222 vaccination. All receptors come from an adult in good health.

The chain joins TRBV13 to TRBJ2-3, with 7 bases that match TRBD2. The length of the CDR3 is 15 residues. V lost 3 bases and J lost 5; bases outside the gene matches: 8. Germline V gene sequence: CDR1 PRHDT, CDR2 FYEKMQ (reference sequence). The chain's CDR3 is CASSFPSGAGDTQYF. The CDR3, as DNA: TGTGCCAGCAGCTTCCCTAGCGGCGCTGGAGATACGCAGTATTTT. The full variable domain, completed using reference TRBV13 and TRBJ2-3, is AAGVIQSPRHLIKEKRETATLKCYPIPRHDTVYWYQQGPGQDPQFLISFYEKMQSDKGSIPDRFSAQQFSDYHSELNMSSLELGDSALYFCASSFPSGAGDTQYFGPGTRLTVL.

This clone was seen only a few times. The CDR3 spells CASSLRGGNSPLHF. The DNA of the CDR3 is TGTGCCAGCAGCCTTAGAGGCGGAAATTCACCCCTCCACTTT. The rearrangement joins TRBV9 to TRBJ1-6; the D is unclear. Trimming took off 4 bases at V and 7 bases at J, with 12 bases between the two ends. Germline values: CDR1 SGDLS, CDR2 YYNGEE. CDR3 length equals 14 residues.

The chain uses TRBV20-1 and TRBJ2-7; D is unresolved. This CDR3 spans 11 amino acids. Germline CDR1 reads DFQATT; CDR2 reads SNEGSKA (reference sequence). CDR3 region: CAVWASYEQYF. The CDR3 DNA follows: TGCGCAGTGTGGGCTTCCTACGAGCAGTACTTC.

This rearrangement joins TRBV19 to TRBJ2-7, with TRBD2 matching 7 bases. Germline V gene sequence: CDR1 LNHDA, CDR2 SQIVND (reference sequence). CDR3 length: 14 residues. V lost 5 bases, J lost 5 bases, and 9 bases stayed unmatched. The chain's CDR3 is CASSLGLRADEQYF. In nucleotides, the CDR3 is TGTGCCAGTAGTCTGGGACTAAGGGCCGACGAGCAGTACTTC.

The V gene is TRBV11-2, the J gene TRBJ1-3, with a weak D call TRBD1 (5 bases). Germline-derived CDR1 and CDR2 are SGHAT and FQNNGV. The CDR3 consists of 13 residues. Trimming took 5 bases from V and 6 from J, leaving 11 bases between them. In nucleotides, the CDR3 is TGTGCCAGCAGCCCGGGACCTGAAAACACCATATATTTT. This translates into CASSPGPENTIYF. The full variable domain, its missing parts supplied by reference TRBV11-2 and TRBJ1-3, is EAGVAQSPRYKIIEKRQSVAFWCNPISGHATLYWYQQILGQGPKLLIQFQNNGVVDDSQLPKDRFSAERLKGVDSTLKIQPAKLEDSAVYLCASSPGPENTIYFGEGSWLTVV.

The chain recombines TRBV27 with TRBJ2-6, with no clear D. V dropped 6 bases and J dropped 0 bases, with 9 bases sitting between them. Germline CDR1 is MNHEY and CDR2 is SMNVEV (reference sequence). CDR3 length equals 15 residues. The CDR3 nucleotides are TGTGCCAGCAGGGGCGTGAGCTCTGGGGCCAACGTCCTGACTTTC. Translating gives CASRGVSSGANVLTF.

This chain links TRBV4-1 with TRBJ1-4; TRBD1 matches at 10 bases. This CDR3 region has 16 residues. Unmatched junction bases numbered 4, after V lost 5 bases and J lost 1 base. From germline, CDR1 is MGHRA and CDR2 YSYEKL. The CDR3 DNA reads TGCGCCAGCAGCATCCGGGACAGGGGAACTAATGAAAAACTGTTTTTT. This gives the protein CASSIRDRGTNEKLFF.

V and J are TRBV7-9 and TRBJ1-1, with no clear D. The CDR3 is made up of 12 amino acids. Trimming cost V 1 base and J 5 bases, with 5 bases left between them. Germline-derived CDR1 and CDR2 are SEHNR and FQNEAQ (reference sequence). In DNA, the CDR3 is TGTGCCAGCAGCTTAGGTCGGACTGAAGCTTTCTTT. This translates into CASSLGRTEAFF. Using reference TRBV7-9 and TRBJ1-1 for the parts outside the CDR3, the full variable domain is DTGVSQNPRHKITKRGQNVTFRCDPISEHNRLYWYRQTLGQGPEFLTYFQNEAQLEKSRLLSDRFSAERPKGSFSTLEIQRTEQGDSAMYLCASSLGRTEAFFGQGTRLTVV.

The chain carries TRBV19 and TRBJ2-7; 8 bases agree with TRBD2. This CDR3 has 13 amino acids. The V gene's germline CDR1 is LNHDA and CDR2 SQIVND (reference sequence). V was pared by 5 bases and J by 5 bases, with 5 bases of the junction left unmatched. CDR3 amino acids: CASSQAGVHEQYF. CDR3 DNA: TGTGCCAGTAGTCAAGCGGGAGTCCACGAGCAGTACTTC.

The chain uses TRBV5-1 and TRBJ1-1, with D perhaps matching TRBD1 (5 bases). Germline loops: CDR1 SGHRS, CDR2 YFSETQ. Trimming left V 5 bases short and J 3 bases short, with 11 bases between. The CDR3 spans 13 residues. The CDR3 is CASRVQEDTEAFF. DNA for the CDR3: TGCGCCAGCAGAGTACAGGAGGACACTGAAGCTTTCTTT.

This chain links TRBV3-1 (or the pseudogene TRBV3-2) with TRBJ1-1, with D tentatively TRBD1 (6 bases). The ends were cut back, 0 bases at V and 5 bases at J, with 7 bases in the middle. The CDR3 is 13 amino acids. The germline V gene has CDR1 LGHDT and CDR2 YNNKEL (reference sequence). CDR3: CASSQDRGTEAFF. The CDR3 DNA sequence: TGTGCCAGCAGCCAAGACAGGGGAACTGAAGCTTTCTTT.

This clone was observed once. V is TRBV19 and J is TRBJ2-5; D may correspond to TRBD1 or TRBD2 (6 bases each). Germline values: CDR1 LNHDA, CDR2 SQIVND (reference sequence). V lost 6 bases to trimming and J lost 2 bases, with 19 bases between them. The CDR3 runs 16 residues. The CDR3 DNA is TGTGCCAGTAGCGATAGGGGGGCGGCACTTCAAGAGACCCAGTACTTC. Amino acid sequence: CASSDRGAALQETQYF.

The rearrangement joins TRBV2 to TRBJ2-1; 11 nucleotides line up with TRBD2. CDR1 and CDR2 from the germline V gene are SNHLY and FYNNEI. CDR3 length: 16 amino acids. Trimming took 6 bases from V and 8 from J; bases not matched to a gene: 12. In DNA, the CDR3 is TGTGCCAGCAGCGAACCTGGACTAGCGGGTTTCGATGAGCAGTTCTTC. As protein: CASSEPGLAGFDEQFF. Looking up the rest from reference TRBV2 and TRBJ2-1 gives the full variable domain: EPEVTQTPSHQVTQMGQEVILRCVPISNHLYFYWYRQILGQKVEFLVSFYNNEISEKSEIFDDQFSVERPDGSNFTLKIRSTKLEDSAMYFCASSEPGLAGFDEQFFGPGTRLTVL.